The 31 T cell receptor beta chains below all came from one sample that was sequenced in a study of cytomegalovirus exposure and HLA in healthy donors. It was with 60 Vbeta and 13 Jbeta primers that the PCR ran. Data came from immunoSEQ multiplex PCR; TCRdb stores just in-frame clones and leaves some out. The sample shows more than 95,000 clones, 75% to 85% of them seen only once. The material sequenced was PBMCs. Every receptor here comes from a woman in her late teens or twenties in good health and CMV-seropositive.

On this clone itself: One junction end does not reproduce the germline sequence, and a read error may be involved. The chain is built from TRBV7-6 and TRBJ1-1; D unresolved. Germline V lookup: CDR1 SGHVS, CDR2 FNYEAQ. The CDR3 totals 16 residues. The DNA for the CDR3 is TGTGCCAGCAGCTTAGCAGACCCCCGCGGGAACACTGAAACTTTCTTT. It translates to CASSLADPRGNTETFF.

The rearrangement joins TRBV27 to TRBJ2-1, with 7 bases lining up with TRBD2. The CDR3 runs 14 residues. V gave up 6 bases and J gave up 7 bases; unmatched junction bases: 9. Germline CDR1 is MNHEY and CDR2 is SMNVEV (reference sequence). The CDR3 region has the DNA TGTGCCAGCAGGGCCTTGGGAGGGGAGAATGAGCAGTTCTTC. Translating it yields CASRALGGENEQFF.

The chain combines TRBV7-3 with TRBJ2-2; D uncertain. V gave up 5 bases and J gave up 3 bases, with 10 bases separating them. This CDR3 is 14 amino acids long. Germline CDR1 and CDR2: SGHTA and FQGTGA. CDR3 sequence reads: CASSIARDTGELFF. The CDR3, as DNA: TGTGCCAGCAGCATAGCACGCGACACCGGGGAGCTGTTTTTT.

DNA of the CDR3: TGTGCCAGCAGCTTGGTCCCCAGGCAAGAGACCCAGTACTTC. It translates to CASSLVPRQETQYF. The chain is built from TRBV5-5 and TRBJ2-5; no firm D call. The CDR3 extends over 14 amino acids. Trimming removed 0 bases at V and 2 bases at J, with 8 bases between. CDR1 and CDR2 from the germline V gene are SGHKS and YYEKEE (reference sequence).

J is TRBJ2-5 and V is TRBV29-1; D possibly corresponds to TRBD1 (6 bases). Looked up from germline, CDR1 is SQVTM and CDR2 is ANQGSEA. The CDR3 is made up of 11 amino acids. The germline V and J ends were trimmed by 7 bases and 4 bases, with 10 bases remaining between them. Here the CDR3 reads CSAGVGETQYF. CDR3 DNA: TGCAGCGCAGGGGTTGGAGAGACCCAGTACTTC.

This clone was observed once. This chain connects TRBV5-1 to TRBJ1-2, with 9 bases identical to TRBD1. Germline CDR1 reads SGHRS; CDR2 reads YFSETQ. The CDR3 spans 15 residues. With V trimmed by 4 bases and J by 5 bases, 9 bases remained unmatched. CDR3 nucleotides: TGCGCCAGCAGCCAGGCGGGACAGGGCCCATATGGCTACACCTTC. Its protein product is CASSQAGQGPYGYTF.

The CDR3 here is CASSPGRQGVYEQYF. The CDR3 nucleotides read TGCGCCAGCAGCCCGGGGCGACAGGGAGTTTACGAGCAGTACTTC. The V and J genes are TRBV5-1 and TRBJ2-7, with 7 bases lining up with TRBD1. The CDR3 runs 15 residues. The germline CDR1 and CDR2 sequences are SGHRS and YFSETQ. V shed 4 bases and J 4 bases; nucleotides not matched to a gene: 11.

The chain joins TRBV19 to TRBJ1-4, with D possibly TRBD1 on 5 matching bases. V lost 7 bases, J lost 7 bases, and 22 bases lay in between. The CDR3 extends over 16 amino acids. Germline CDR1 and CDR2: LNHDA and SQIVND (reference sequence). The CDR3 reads CASTNLPGGGGEKLFF. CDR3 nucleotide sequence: TGTGCCAGTACCAATTTGCCCGGGGGAGGTGGTGAAAAACTGTTTTTT.

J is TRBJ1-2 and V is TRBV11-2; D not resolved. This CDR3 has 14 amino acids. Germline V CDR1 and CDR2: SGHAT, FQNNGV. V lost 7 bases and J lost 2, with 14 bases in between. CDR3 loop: CASMPAGRNYGYTF. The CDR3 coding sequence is TGTGCCAGCATGCCCGCTGGCAGGAACTATGGCTACACCTTC.

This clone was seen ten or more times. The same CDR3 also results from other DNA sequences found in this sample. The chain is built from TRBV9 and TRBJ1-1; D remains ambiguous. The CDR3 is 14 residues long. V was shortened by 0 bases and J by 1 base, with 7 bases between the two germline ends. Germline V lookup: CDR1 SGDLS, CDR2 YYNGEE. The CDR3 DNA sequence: TGTGCCAGCAGCGTAGCTGGGCAGAACACTGAAGCTTTCTTT. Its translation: CASSVAGQNTEAFF.

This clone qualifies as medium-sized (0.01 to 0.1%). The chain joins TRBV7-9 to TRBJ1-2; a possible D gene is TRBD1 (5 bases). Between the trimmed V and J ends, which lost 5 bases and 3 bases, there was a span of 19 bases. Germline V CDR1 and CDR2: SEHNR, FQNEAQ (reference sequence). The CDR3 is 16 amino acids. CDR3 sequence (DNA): TGTGCCAGCAGCCCTCTGGGGTGGGGCGAGGACTATGGCTACACCTTC. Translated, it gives CASSPLGWGEDYGYTF. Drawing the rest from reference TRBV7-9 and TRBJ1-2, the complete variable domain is DTGVSQNPRHKITKRGQNVTFRCDPISEHNRLYWYRQTLGQGPEFLTYFQNEAQLEKSRLLSDRFSAERPKGSFSTLEIQRTEQGDSAMYLCASSPLGWGEDYGYTFGSGTRLTVV.

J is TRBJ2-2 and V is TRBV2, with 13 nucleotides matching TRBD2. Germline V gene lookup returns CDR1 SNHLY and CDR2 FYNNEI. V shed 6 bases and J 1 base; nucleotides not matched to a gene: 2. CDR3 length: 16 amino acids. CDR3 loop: CASRLAGGVNTGELFF. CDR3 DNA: TGTGCCAGCAGACTAGCGGGAGGGGTGAACACCGGGGAGCTGTTTTTT.

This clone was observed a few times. The chain's CDR3 is CASSETTSGHNEQFF. The CDR3 DNA reads as TGTGCCAGCAGTGAAACTACTAGCGGGCACAATGAGCAGTTCTTC. The chain has TRBV2 and TRBJ2-1; 9 nucleotides match TRBD2. Per germline, CDR1 SNHLY and CDR2 FYNNEI. CDR3 length: 15 amino acids. With 2 bases clipped from V and 5 bases from J, the junction kept 4 bases outside the gene matches.

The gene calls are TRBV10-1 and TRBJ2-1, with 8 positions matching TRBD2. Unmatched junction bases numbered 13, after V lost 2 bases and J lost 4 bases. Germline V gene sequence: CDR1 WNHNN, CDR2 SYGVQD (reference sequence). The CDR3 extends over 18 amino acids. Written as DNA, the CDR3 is TGCGCCAGCAGTGAGGTTTGGGCAAGCGGGGGTCTATACAATGAGCAGTTCTTC. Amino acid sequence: CASSEVWASGGLYNEQFF.

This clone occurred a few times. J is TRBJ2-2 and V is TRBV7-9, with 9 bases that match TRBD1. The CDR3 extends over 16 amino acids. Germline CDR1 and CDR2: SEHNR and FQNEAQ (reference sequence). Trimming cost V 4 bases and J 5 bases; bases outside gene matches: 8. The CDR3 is CASSSGTGGYTGELFF. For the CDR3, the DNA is TGTGCCAGCAGCTCGGGTACAGGGGGCTATACCGGGGAGCTGTTTTTT.

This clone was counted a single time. The CDR3 DNA reads as TGTGCCACCACGGACAGGGGAGGCTCCTACGAGCAGTACTTC. This translates into CATTDRGGSYEQYF. This chain uses TRBV10-3 with TRBJ2-7, with 9 bases matching TRBD1. The CDR3 runs 14 residues. Trimming took 10 bases from V and 0 from J; bases not matched to a gene: 7. Germline CDR1 is ENHRY and CDR2 is SYGVKD.

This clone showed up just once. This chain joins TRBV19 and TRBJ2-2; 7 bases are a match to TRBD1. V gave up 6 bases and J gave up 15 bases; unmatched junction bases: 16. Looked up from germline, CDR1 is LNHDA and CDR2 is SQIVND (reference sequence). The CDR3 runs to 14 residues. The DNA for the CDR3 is TGTGCCAGTAGACAAATGGGACAGTCGGTGAAGATGTTTTTT. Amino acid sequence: CASRQMGQSVKMFF.

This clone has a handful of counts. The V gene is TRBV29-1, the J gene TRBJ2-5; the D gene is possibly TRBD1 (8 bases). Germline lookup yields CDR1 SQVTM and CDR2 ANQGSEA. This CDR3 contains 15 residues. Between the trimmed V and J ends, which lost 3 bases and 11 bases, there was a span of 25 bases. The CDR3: CSVEGGNRGMGEQYF. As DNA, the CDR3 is TGCAGCGTTGAGGGGGGGAACAGGGGGATGGGGGAGCAGTACTTC.

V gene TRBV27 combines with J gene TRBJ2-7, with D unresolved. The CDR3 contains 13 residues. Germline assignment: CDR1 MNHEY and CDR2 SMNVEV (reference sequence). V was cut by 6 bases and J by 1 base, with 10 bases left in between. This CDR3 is CASSFLISYEQYF. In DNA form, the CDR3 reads TGTGCCAGCAGCTTCCTAATTTCCTACGAGCAGTACTTC.

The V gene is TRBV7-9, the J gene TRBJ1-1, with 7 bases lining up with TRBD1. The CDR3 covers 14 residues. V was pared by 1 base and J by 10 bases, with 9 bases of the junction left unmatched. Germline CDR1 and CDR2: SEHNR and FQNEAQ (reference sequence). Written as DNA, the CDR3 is TGTGCCAGCAGCTTAGAGGGGGCGAAGTCGAGAGCTTTCTTT. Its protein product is CASSLEGAKSRAFF.

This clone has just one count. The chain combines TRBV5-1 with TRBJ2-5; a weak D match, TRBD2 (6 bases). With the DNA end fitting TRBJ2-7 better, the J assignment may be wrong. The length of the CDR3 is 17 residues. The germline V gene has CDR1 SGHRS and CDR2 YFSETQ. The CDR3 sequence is CASSTGPSATGIYEQYF. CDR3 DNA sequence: TGCGCCAGCAGCACGGGACCTAGCGCTACCGGTATTTACGAGCAGTACTTC.

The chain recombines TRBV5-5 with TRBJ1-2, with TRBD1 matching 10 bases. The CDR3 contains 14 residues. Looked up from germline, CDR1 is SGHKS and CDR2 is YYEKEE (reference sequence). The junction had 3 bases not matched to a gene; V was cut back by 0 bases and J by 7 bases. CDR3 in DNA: TGTGCCAGCAGCTTGGGGACAGGGGGAGGTGGCTACACCTTC. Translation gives CASSLGTGGGGYTF. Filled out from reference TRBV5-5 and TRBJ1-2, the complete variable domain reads DAGVTQSPTHLIKTRGQQVTLRCSPISGHKSVSWYQQVLGQGPQFIFQYYEKEERGRGNFPDRFSARQFPNYSSELNVNALLLGDSALYLCASSLGTGGGGYTFGSGTRLTVV.

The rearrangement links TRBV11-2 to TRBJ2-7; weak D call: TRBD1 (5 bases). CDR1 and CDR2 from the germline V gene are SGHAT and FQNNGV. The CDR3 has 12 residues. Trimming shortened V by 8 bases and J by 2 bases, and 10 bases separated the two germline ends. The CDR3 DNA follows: TGTGCCAGCGTGGACATTCCCTACGAGCAGTACTTC. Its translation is CASVDIPYEQYF.

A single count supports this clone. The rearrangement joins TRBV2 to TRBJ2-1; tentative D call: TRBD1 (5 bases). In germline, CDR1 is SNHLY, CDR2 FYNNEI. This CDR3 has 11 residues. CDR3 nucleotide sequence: TGTGCGACAGTCTCCTACAATGAGCAGTTCTTC. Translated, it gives CATVSYNEQFF.

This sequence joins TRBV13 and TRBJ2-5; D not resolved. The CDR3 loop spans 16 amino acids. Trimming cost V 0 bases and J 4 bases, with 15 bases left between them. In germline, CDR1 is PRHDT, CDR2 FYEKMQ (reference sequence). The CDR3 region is CASSLGVAALAETQYF. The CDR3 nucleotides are TGTGCCAGCAGCTTAGGCGTAGCCGCTTTGGCAGAGACCCAGTACTTC.

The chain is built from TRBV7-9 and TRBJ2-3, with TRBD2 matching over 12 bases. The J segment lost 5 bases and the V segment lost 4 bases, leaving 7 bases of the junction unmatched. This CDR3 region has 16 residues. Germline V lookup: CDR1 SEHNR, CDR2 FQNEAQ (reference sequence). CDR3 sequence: CASSSRLAGVEDTQYF. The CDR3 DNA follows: TGTGCCAGCAGCTCGCGACTAGCGGGAGTCGAAGATACGCAGTATTTT.

In DNA, the CDR3 is TGTGCAAGTCGCTCTAATGACAGGGCCTACGAGCAGTACTTC. Amino acids: CASRSNDRAYEQYF. V gene TRBV12-2 combines with J gene TRBJ2-7; whether TRBD1, the table's D call, matches the DNA was not checked. TRBV12-2 is marked as a pseudogene. CDR3 length equals 14 residues.

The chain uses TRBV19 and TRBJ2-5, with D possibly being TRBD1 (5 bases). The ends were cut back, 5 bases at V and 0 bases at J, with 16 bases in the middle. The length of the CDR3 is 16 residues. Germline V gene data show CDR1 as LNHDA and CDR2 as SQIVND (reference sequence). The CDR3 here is CASSSLGAPHQETQYF. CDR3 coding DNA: TGTGCCAGTAGTTCCCTTGGGGCGCCCCACCAAGAGACCCAGTACTTC.

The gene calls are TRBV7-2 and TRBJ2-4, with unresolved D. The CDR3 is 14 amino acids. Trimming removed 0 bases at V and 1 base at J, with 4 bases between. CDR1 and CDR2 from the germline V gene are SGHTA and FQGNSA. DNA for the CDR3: TGTGCCAGCAGCTTAGCTCCGGCCAAAAACATTCAGTACTTC. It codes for CASSLAPAKNIQYF.

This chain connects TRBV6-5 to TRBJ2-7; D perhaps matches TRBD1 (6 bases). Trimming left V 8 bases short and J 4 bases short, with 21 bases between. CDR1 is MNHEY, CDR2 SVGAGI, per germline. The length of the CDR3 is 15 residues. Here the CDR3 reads CASCPSGRGRYEQYF. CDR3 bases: TGTGCCAGCTGCCCCTCGGGCAGGGGAAGGTACGAGCAGTACTTC.

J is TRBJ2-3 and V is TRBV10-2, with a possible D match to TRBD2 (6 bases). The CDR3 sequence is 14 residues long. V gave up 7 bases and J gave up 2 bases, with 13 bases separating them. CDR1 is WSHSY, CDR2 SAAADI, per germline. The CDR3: CASNTSPLTDTQYF. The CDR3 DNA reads TGCGCCAGCAATACTAGCCCCCTCACAGATACGCAGTATTTT.